These T cell receptor beta chains were read from a single sample in a study of T cells in Graves' hyperthyroidism and ophthalmopathy. TCRdb passed the multiplex PCR reads through MiXCR, listing each CDR3 protein once. Of 330,000 or so distinct CDR3 sequences listed, about a sixth are singletons. The specimen sequenced was blood. Every receptor here comes from a woman in her thirties or forties with Graves' ophthalmopathy. The conserved cysteine and the conserved F or W are not part of the CDR3 here. Each record gives: V gene, J gene, CDR3 protein.

>TRBV2|TRBJ2-5
ASSRDNQETQY
>TRBV19|TRBJ1-5
ASSNSGRQTGQPQH
>TRBV13|TRBJ2-7
ASSTGTYYEQY
>TRBV28|TRBJ2-2
ASSWSGGFTGELF
>TRBV15|TRBJ1-5
ATSISPYSNQPQH
>TRBV12-3/TRBV12-4|TRBJ2-7
ASSLSRAPYEQY
>TRBV6-2/TRBV6-3|TRBJ2-7
ASSYTVAGAYEQY
>TRBV20-1|TRBJ1-2
SAKPGQSTTYGYT
>TRBV2|TRBJ2-5
ASSEAEGYGETQY
>TRBV7-3|TRBJ1-1
ASSRSGGLITEAF
>TRBV6-1|TRBJ2-7
ASLEYPGHPAYEQY
>TRBV20-1|TRBJ2-2
SAPTSGRAAGELF
>TRBV20-1|TRBJ2-7
SATYEGREYEQY
>TRBV20-1|TRBJ2-7
SARGAQYEQY
>TRBV9|TRBJ2-7
ASSVGGVHEQY
>TRBV6-2/TRBV6-3|TRBJ2-2
ASRNAGNANTGEPF
>TRBV6-1|TRBJ2-2
ASSRFGTGLTGELF
>TRBV20-1|TRBJ2-7
SAAQQEYEQY
>TRBV4-3|TRBJ2-2
ASSQAPLRAGLKTNTGELF
>TRBV6-1|TRBJ2-2
ASSEGTGGPGELF
>TRBV9|TRBJ2-2
ASSHTLAGGVSNTGELF
>TRBV3-1|TRBJ2-7
ASSRSGPGRNTYEQY
>TRBV7-8|TRBJ1-5
ASSFPGDNQPQH
>TRBV4-1|TRBJ2-7
ASSQDLGGGRGITYEQY
>TRBV18|TRBJ1-1
ASSRRDRGYMNTEAF
>TRBV28|TRBJ1-5
ASSFWSGGFNQPQH
>TRBV28|TRBJ1-2
ASSSVPGQGPNYGYT
>TRBV20-1|TRBJ2-4
SARDTENIQY
>TRBV7-2|TRBJ2-7
ASSEEVEVYEQY
>TRBV10-2|TRBJ1-2
ASSGSDTYYGYT
>TRBV11-2|TRBJ2-5
ASSLRGSRVQETQY
>TRBV11-3|TRBJ2-7
ASSSRDDLFGEQY
>TRBV15|TRBJ2-4
ATSREGLAADIQY
>TRBV6-1|TRBJ1-2
ASSDRGPTYGYT
>TRBV2|TRBJ2-5
ASTPGQQYQETQY
>TRBV6-5|TRBJ2-2
ASIQEHTGELF
>TRBV3-1|TRBJ1-2
ASSQESENYGYT
>TRBV24-1|TRBJ2-5
ATSGGGNRETQY
>TRBV4-3|TRBJ2-7
ASSQDLYGTYEQY
>TRBV7-9|TRBJ2-4
ASSSTGLGDIQY
>TRBV28|TRBJ2-7
ASSLNGADSHEQY
>TRBV3-1|TRBJ2-7
ASSRQWTSYEQH
>TRBV5-1|TRBJ2-5
ASSLKIAGELGETQY
>TRBV12-3/TRBV12-4|TRBJ1-5
ASSTQANQPQH
>TRBV6-1|TRBJ1-1
ASSERDDRKAF